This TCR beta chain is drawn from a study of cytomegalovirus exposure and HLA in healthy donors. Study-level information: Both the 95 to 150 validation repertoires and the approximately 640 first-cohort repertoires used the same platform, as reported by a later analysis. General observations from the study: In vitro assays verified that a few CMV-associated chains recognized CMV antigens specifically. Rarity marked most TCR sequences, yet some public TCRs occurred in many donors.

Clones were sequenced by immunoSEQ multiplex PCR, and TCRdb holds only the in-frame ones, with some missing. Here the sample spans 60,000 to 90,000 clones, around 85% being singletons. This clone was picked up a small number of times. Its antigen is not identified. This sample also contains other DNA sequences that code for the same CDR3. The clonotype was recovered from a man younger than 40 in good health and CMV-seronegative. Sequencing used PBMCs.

The CDR3 reads CASSTTSGSYNEQFF. The CDR3 DNA is TGTGCCAGTAGTACGACTAGCGGCTCCTACAATGAGCAGTTCTTC. J is TRBJ2-1 and V is TRBV19, with 9 nucleotides matching TRBD2. With V trimmed by 4 bases and J by 0 bases, 1 base remained unmatched. From germline, CDR1 is LNHDA and CDR2 SQIVND (reference sequence). This CDR3 has 15 residues.